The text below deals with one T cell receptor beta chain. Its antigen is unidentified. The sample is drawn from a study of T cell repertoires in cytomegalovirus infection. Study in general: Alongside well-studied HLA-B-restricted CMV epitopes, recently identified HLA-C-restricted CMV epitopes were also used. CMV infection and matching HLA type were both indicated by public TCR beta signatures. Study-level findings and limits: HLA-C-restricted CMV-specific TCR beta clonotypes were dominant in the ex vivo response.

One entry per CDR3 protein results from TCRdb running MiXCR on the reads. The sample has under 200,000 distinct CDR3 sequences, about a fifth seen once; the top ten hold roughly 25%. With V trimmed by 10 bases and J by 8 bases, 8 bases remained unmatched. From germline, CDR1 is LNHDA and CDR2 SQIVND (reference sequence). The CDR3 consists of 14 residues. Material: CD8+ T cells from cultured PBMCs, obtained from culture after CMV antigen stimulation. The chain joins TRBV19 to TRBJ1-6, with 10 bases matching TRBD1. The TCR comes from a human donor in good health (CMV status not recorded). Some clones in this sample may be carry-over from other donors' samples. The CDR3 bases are TGTGCCACTTCTCCGGGACAGGGGCATTCACCCCTCCACTTT. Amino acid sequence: CATSPGQGHSPLHF.